This T cell receptor (beta chain) was sequenced during a study of OX40 agonist ivuxolimab in advanced cancers. The overall study: Patients assigned to dose escalation were diagnosed with hepatocellular carcinoma, melanoma, renal cell or head and neck cancer.

Only in-frame clones appear in the TCRdb table, and some are missing; sequencing was by immunoSEQ multiplex PCR. The sample has fewer than 85,000 clones; roughly nine tenths are singletons. Germline CDR1 and CDR2: MNHNY and SVGAGI (reference sequence). The CDR3 is 15 amino acids. The J segment lost 0 bases and the V segment lost 5 bases, leaving 4 bases of the junction unmatched. This clone appeared once. This specimen was CD4+ or CD8+ T cells sorted from blood, taken in a trial of the OX40 agonist ivuxolimab. V gene TRBV6-6 combines with J gene TRBJ2-1; 7 bases agree with TRBD1. The clonotype originates from an adult with an advanced solid tumor such as melanoma, head and neck, liver or kidney cancer. DNA for the CDR3: TGTGCCAGCAGTCCGGACAGGAGCTCCTACAATGAGCAGTTCTTC. Its protein product is CASSPDRSSYNEQFF.